One sample yielded the 22 T cell receptor beta chains listed below, sequenced in a study of blood T cells in healthy people across ages. Through a sample-barcoded 5' primer and a J-beta primer mix, a second PCR was run for 7 to 11 cycles. Each CDR3 protein is one row after TCRdb ran MiXCR on the 5' RACE reads. Counted here are 1.6 million or so distinct CDR3 sequences, roughly 32% occurring once; the ten biggest clones make up approximately 10%. The material sequenced was blood. The receptors stem from a woman in her twenties or thirties in good health.

The genes are TRBV2 and TRBJ2-5; 8 bases align to TRBD1. With V trimmed by 2 bases and J by 11 bases, 10 bases remained unmatched. From germline, CDR1 is SNHLY and CDR2 FYNNEI. This CDR3 is 14 amino acids long. The CDR3 DNA sequence: TGTGCCAGCAGTGAAAGGCGACAGGGGAATGAGCAGTACTTC. Amino acids: CASSERRQGNEQYF.

There are many counts of this clonotype. The CDR3 nucleotides are TGTGCCAGCAGCAAAGGGCCGATCCCCGAGCAGTACTTC. Translated: CASSKGPIPEQYF. This chain connects TRBV12-3 or TRBV12-4 to TRBJ2-7; D gene uncertain. The CDR3 is 13 amino acids. Trimming cost V 6 bases and J 6 bases, with 15 bases left between them.

This rearrangement joins TRBV4-1 to TRBJ2-7; D might be TRBD2 (6 bases). In germline, CDR1 is MGHRA, CDR2 YSYEKL. Between the trimmed V and J ends, which lost 3 bases and 0 bases, there was a span of 21 bases. The length of the CDR3 is 18 residues. The CDR3 sequence: CASSHPIRRDSSSYEQYF. The CDR3 nucleotides read TGCGCCAGCAGCCATCCCATCCGCCGGGACTCTAGCTCCTACGAGCAGTACTTC.

Comment on this clonotype: A much larger clone lies a single base off, so this may be a read error. CDR3 nucleotides: TGTGTCAGCAGCGTAGCAGGGGTCTCCTACAATGAGCAGTTCTTC. Translation: CVSSVAGVSYNEQFF. This chain links TRBV9 with TRBJ2-1, with D possibly matching TRBD1 (6 bases). Germline loops: CDR1 SGDLS, CDR2 YYNGEE. The CDR3 sequence is 15 residues long.

The rearrangement links TRBV20-1 to TRBJ2-1; 8 bases align to TRBD2. Germline V gene data show CDR1 as DFQATT and CDR2 as SNEGSKA (reference sequence). The CDR3 has 15 residues. The V and J ends lost 5 bases and 5 bases, in that order; junction bases with no gene match: 11. The CDR3 protein is CSAEVGTSLNNEQFF. Written as DNA, the CDR3 is TGCAGTGCTGAAGTCGGGACTAGTCTGAACAATGAGCAGTTCTTC.

The chain combines TRBV10-3 with TRBJ1-1; D is ambiguous. The CDR3 contains 13 residues. Trimming pared 6 bases from V and 1 base from J, leaving 9 bases between. The V gene's germline CDR1 is ENHRY and CDR2 SYGVKD. The CDR3 DNA reads TGTGCCATCAGGGGTGGGCAGAACACTGAAGCTTTCTTT. Translation gives CAIRGGQNTEAFF.

The sample holds many counts of this clonotype. The V gene is TRBV29-1, the J gene TRBJ2-3; 8 nucleotides align to TRBD1. Germline V gene data show CDR1 as SQVTM and CDR2 as ANQGSEA. CDR3 size: 12 residues. V gave up 7 bases and J gave up 3 bases; unmatched junction bases: 3. The CDR3 DNA follows: TGCAGCGGGCAGGGGGCAACAGATACGCAGTATTTT. Encoded protein: CSGQGATDTQYF.

This clonotype was counted between two and nine times. CDR3 coding DNA: TGTGCCACCAGCAGAGATGCTTCGGAGACCCAGTACTTC. This encodes CATSRDASETQYF. The chain carries TRBV15 and TRBJ2-5; D call uncertain. The CDR3 length is 13 residues. Trimming removed 0 bases from V and 5 bases from J, with 7 bases in between. CDR1 LNHNV and CDR2 YYDKDF come from the germline V gene (reference sequence).

The sample holds a few counts of this clonotype. V usage is TRBV27 and J usage is TRBJ1-2, with a weak D call TRBD1 (5 bases). V was trimmed by 5 bases and J by 5 bases, leaving 12 bases between them. Germline V gene lookup returns CDR1 MNHEY and CDR2 SMNVEV (reference sequence). The CDR3 is 13 amino acids. This chain's CDR3 is CASSQGGRYGYTF. CDR3 in DNA: TGTGCCAGCAGTCAGGGAGGACGATATGGCTACACCTTC.

On this clonotype: With a much larger clone just one base away, this may be a read error. The J gene is TRBJ2-3, the V gene TRBV10-1, with D maybe TRBD2 (5 bases). The CDR3 extends over 15 amino acids. Deletions cut 2 bases from V and 4 bases from J, with 13 bases between. Germline V CDR1 and CDR2: WNHNN, SYGVQD (reference sequence). The CDR3 nucleotides are TGCGCCAGCAGTGAGAGCGGTATTATCGCAGATACGCAGTATTTT. Translating gives CASSESGIIADTQYF.

There are a few counts of this clonotype. The chain combines TRBV28 with TRBJ2-7; tentatively, D is TRBD1 or TRBD2 (5 bases each). Per the germline V gene, CDR1 is MDHEN and CDR2 is SYDVKM. Trimming pared 5 bases from V and 3 bases from J, leaving 11 bases between. The CDR3 extends over 13 amino acids. This chain's CDR3 is CASSIGTYYEQYF. The DNA of the CDR3 is TGTGCCAGCAGTATAGGGACCTACTACGAGCAGTACTTC.

This clonotype has a single count. This could be a read error, since a much larger clone is one nucleotide away. The chain recombines TRBV10-3 with TRBJ2-5, with TRBD2 identical over 9 bases. Germline CDR1 is ENHRY and CDR2 is SYGVKD. V lost 3 bases and J lost 7; bases outside the gene matches: 9. CDR3 length: 15 residues. CDR3 region: CAISERAGGPVTQYF. The DNA of the CDR3 is TGTGCCATCAGTGAACGGGCGGGGGGGCCCGTGACCCAGTACTTC.

DNA for the CDR3: TGTGCCAGCAGTGAGCACGGCAATGAGCAGTTCTTC. Translated: CASSEHGNEQFF. V gene TRBV6-4 combines with J gene TRBJ2-1; D is unclear. In germline, CDR1 is MRHNA, CDR2 SNTAGT. The ends were cut back, 3 bases at V and 6 bases at J, with 6 bases in the middle. This CDR3 has 12 residues.

This clonotype was seen a few times. The rearrangement uses TRBV20-1 and TRBJ2-7, with 11 bases aligning to TRBD2. This CDR3 has 15 amino acids. Germline CDR1 is DFQATT and CDR2 is SNEGSKA (reference sequence). The V segment lost 5 bases and the J segment 2 bases; nucleotides outside the gene matches: 8. The CDR3 DNA reads TGCAGTGCTGGGTTTAGCGGGAGGGCGACCTACGAGCAGTACTTC. Protein sequence: CSAGFSGRATYEQYF.

This clonotype was counted at least ten times. A much larger clone sits a single nucleotide away, making a read error possible. The chain carries TRBV6-1 and TRBJ2-1, with D possibly matching TRBD2 (6 bases). V lost 8 bases and J 7 bases, leaving 9 bases between the germline ends. The CDR3 is 11 amino acids. Germline lookup yields CDR1 MNHNS and CDR2 SASEGT. CDR3 protein: CASPGRNEQFF. As DNA, the CDR3 is TGTGCCAGCCCAGGGAGGAATGAGCAGTTCTTC.

V and J are TRBV7-9 and TRBJ2-4; D is perhaps TRBD1 (6 bases). Per the germline V gene, CDR1 is SEHNR and CDR2 is FQNEAQ (reference sequence). Deletions cut 5 bases from V and 2 bases from J, with 16 bases between. This CDR3 spans 16 amino acids. CDR3 nucleotides: TGTGCCAGCAGCCCAAGGACAGAGGATACCAAAAACATTCAGTACTTC. It codes for CASSPRTEDTKNIQYF.

The chain has TRBV9 and TRBJ2-1; the D gene is possibly TRBD2 (5 bases). Germline assignment: CDR1 SGDLS and CDR2 YYNGEE. V was shortened by 6 bases and J by 0 bases, with 13 bases between the two germline ends. The CDR3 runs 15 residues. This chain's CDR3 is CASTQAGNSYNEQFF. DNA for the CDR3: TGTGCCAGCACGCAGGCCGGGAACTCCTACAATGAGCAGTTCTTC.

This clonotype was detected only a few times. The V call is TRBV28, the J call TRBJ2-7, with D tentatively TRBD2 (6 bases). The CDR3 is 14 amino acids. V lost 5 bases and J 0 bases, leaving 11 bases between the germline ends. The germline V gene has CDR1 MDHEN and CDR2 SYDVKM. CDR3 protein: CASSVRTISYEQYF. The CDR3 nucleotides are TGTGCCAGCAGTGTAAGGACTATCTCCTACGAGCAGTACTTC.

The chain uses TRBV28 and TRBJ1-5, with D perhaps matching TRBD1 (5 bases). The V gene's germline CDR1 is MDHEN and CDR2 SYDVKM. CDR3 length: 14 residues. Between the trimmed V and J ends, which lost 8 bases and 7 bases, there was a span of 18 bases. The CDR3 sequence is CASDPGQGGQPQHF. The CDR3 DNA reads as TGTGCCAGCGATCCTGGGCAGGGCGGCCAGCCCCAGCATTTT.

The chain carries TRBV7-9 and TRBJ2-3; 9 bases align to TRBD2. This CDR3 is built from 17 residues. Trimming at V came to 5 bases and at J to 1 base, leaving 10 bases not matched to a gene. Germline V gene lookup returns CDR1 SEHNR and CDR2 FQNEAQ (reference sequence). CDR3 region: CASSPFSRTSGTDTQYF. CDR3 bases: TGTGCCAGCAGCCCATTCTCTAGGACTAGCGGCACAGATACGCAGTATTTT.

This chain links TRBV4-1 with TRBJ2-7, with 10 bases that match TRBD2. The CDR3 runs to 16 residues. Germline CDR1 reads MGHRA; CDR2 reads YSYEKL. The V gene end was trimmed by 2 bases and the J gene end by 2 bases; junction bases not matched to a gene: 6. CDR3 residues: CASSQQERGGPYEQYF. CDR3 nucleotides: TGCGCCAGCAGCCAACAAGAGCGGGGGGGTCCCTACGAGCAGTACTTC.

The V call is TRBV20-1, the J call TRBJ2-1; TRBD1 aligns across 7 bases. The CDR3 length is 15 residues. The V gene's germline CDR1 is DFQATT and CDR2 SNEGSKA (reference sequence). V gave up 5 bases and J gave up 7 bases; unmatched junction bases: 14. Written as DNA, the CDR3 is TGCAGTGCTCTAGAGGGATCGGGACAGAGAAATGAGCAGTTCTTC. It specifies CSALEGSGQRNEQFF.